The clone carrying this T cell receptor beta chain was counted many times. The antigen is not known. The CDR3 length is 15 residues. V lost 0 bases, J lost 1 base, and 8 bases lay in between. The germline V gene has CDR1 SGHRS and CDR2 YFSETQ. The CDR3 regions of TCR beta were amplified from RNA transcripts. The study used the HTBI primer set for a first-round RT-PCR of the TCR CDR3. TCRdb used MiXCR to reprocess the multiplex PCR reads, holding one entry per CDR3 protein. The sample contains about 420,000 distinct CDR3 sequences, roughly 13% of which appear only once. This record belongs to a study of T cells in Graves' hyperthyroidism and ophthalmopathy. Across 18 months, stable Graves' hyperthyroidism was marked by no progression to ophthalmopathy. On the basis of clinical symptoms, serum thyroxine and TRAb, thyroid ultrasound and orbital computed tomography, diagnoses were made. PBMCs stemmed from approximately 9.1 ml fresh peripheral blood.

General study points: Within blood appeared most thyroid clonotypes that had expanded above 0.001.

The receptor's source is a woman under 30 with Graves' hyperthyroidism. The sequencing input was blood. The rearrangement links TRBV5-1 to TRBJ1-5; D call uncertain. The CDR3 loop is CASSLDGHSNQPQHF. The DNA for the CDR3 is TGCGCCAGCAGCTTGGATGGCCACAGCAATCAGCCCCAGCATTTT.